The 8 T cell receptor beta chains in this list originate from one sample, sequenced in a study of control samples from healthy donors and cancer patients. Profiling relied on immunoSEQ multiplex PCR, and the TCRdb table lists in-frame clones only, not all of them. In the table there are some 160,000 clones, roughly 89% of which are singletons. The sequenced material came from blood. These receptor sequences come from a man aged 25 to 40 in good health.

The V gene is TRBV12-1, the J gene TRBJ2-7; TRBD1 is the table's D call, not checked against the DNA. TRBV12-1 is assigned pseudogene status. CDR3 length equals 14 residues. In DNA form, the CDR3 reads TGTGCCAGCAGCTTGAACAGGCGATCCTACGAGCAGTACTTC. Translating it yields CASSLNRRSYEQYF.

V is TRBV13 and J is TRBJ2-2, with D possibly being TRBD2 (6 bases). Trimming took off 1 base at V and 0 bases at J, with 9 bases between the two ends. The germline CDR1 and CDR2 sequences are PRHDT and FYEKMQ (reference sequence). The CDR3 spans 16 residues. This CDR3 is CASSLVGDSNTGELFF. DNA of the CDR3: TGTGCCAGCAGCTTAGTGGGGGACTCGAACACCGGGGAGCTGTTTTTT.

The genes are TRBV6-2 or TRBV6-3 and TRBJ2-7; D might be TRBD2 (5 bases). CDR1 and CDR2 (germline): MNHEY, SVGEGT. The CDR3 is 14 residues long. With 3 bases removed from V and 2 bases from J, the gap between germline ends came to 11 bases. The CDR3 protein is CASSYGLAAYEQYF. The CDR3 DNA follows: TGTGCCAGCAGTTATGGACTGGCAGCCTACGAGCAGTACTTC.

CDR3 sequence reads: CASRPQGANTGELFF. For the CDR3, the DNA is TGTGCCAGCAGACCACAGGGGGCAAACACCGGGGAGCTGTTTTTT. The chain recombines TRBV6-5 with TRBJ2-2, with 9 bases identical to TRBD1. J was trimmed by 2 bases and V by 6 bases; bases with no gene match: 4. Looked up from germline, CDR1 is MNHEY and CDR2 is SVGAGI. The CDR3 extends over 15 amino acids.

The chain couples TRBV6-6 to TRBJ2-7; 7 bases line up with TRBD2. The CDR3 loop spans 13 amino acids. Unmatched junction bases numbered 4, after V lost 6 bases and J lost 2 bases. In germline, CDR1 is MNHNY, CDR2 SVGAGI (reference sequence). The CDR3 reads CASRGGVTYEQYF. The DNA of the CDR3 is TGTGCCAGCAGGGGAGGGGTTACCTACGAGCAGTACTTC.

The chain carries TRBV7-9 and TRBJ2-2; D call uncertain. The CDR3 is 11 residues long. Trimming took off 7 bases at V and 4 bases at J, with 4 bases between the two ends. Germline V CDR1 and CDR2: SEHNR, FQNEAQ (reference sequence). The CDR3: CASTSTGELFF. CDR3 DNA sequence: TGTGCCAGCACCAGCACCGGGGAGCTGTTTTTT.

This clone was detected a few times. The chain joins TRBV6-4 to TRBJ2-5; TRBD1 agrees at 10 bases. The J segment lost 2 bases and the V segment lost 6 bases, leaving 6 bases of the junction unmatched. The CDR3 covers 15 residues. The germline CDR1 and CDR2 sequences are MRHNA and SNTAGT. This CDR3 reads CASSAGTGDQETQYF. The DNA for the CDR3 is TGTGCCAGCAGCGCCGGGACAGGGGATCAAGAGACCCAGTACTTC.

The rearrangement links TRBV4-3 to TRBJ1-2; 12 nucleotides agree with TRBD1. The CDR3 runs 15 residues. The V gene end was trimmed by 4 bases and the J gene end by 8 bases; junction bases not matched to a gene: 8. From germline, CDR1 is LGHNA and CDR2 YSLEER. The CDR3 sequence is CASSRSGTGGSGYTF. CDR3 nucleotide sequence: TGCGCCAGCAGCCGCTCCGGGACAGGGGGCTCGGGCTACACCTTC.